One and the same sample provided the 3 T cell receptor beta chains below, sequenced in a study of T-cell reconstitution after alpha-beta-depleted transplantation in children (dated by TCRdb to 2015 to 2016). Library preparation was by PCR. Reads for this sample came from an Illumina HiSeq 2500. To normalize quantification of the TCRbeta repertoire, the TCR libraries were built with molecular barcoding that relied on unique molecular identifiers. The public sequencing data were trimmed at Q25 with fastp and processed into clonotypes with MiXCR by TCRdb, which kept only in-frame beta chains. Entries are consolidated by CDR3 protein sequence, retaining the most common genes and DNA. This sample is represented by approximately 190,000 distinct CDR3 sequences; about 8.7% of them were singletons. 35% of the sample lies in the top ten. The intended sense of this specimen's treatment or condition label: allogeneic hematopoietic cell transplantation with graft depleted of TCRalphabeta T cells and CD19 B cells.

The source was PBMCs, mostly from graft donor cells, collected 360 days after TCRalphabeta/CD19-depleted stem cell transplant. All receptors come from a male patient aged 2-9 years who had a stem cell transplant for acute myeloid leukemia, so the T cells may come from the graft donor.

This clonotype was counted between two and nine times. The chain uses TRBV10-2 and TRBJ1-1; D might be TRBD1 (6 bases). Trimming took 4 bases from V and 7 from J, leaving 10 bases between them. The length of the CDR3 is 12 residues. From germline, CDR1 is WSHSY and CDR2 SAAADI. The DNA of the CDR3 is TGCGCCAGCAGTGCCGGGGGCATTGAAGCTTTCTTT. Translating gives CASSAGGIEAFF.

The V gene is TRBV5-1, the J gene TRBJ1-2, with 7 bases matching TRBD1. The J segment lost 8 bases and the V segment lost 4 bases, leaving 8 bases of the junction unmatched. Germline-derived CDR1 and CDR2 are SGHRS and YFSETQ. The CDR3 extends over 13 amino acids. This chain's CDR3 is CASSAGQLLGYTF. CDR3 nucleotides: TGCGCCAGCAGCGCGGGACAGTTGCTCGGCTACACCTTC. Combining the CDR3 with reference TRBV5-1 and TRBJ1-2 gives the whole variable domain KAGVTQTPRYLIKTRGQQVTLSCSPISGHRSVSWYQQTPGQGLQFLFEYFSETQRNKGNFPGRFSGRQFSNSRSEMNVSTLELGDSALYLCASSAGQLLGYTFGSGTRLTVV.

With regard to this clonotype: The junction departs from germline at one end; a sequencing error may be responsible. This chain joins TRBV3-1 and TRBJ2-2, with 8 bases identical to TRBD2. The CDR3 consists of 17 residues. Germline CDR1 LGHDT, CDR2 YNNKEL (reference sequence). The DNA of the CDR3 is TGTGCCTGCAGCCAAGGTCCTTTCGGGGGGGCAGCCGGGGAGCTGTTTTTT. Residues: CACSQGPFGGAAGELFF.